The rows below give T cell receptor beta chains drawn from one sample of a study of blood T cell repertoires in COVID-19. Sequenced by immunoSEQ multiplex PCR; TCRdb stores in-frame clones only, minus some. Among over 150,000 clones listed, 88% were seen once. The specimen was peripheral blood. All receptors come from a man in his thirties or forties with acute or convalescent COVID-19. CDR3s leave out the opening cysteine and the closing phenylalanine or tryptophan. D genes are given only for firm matches. Clone sizes are given selectively: once, few, many, or a class where the clone is expanded.

d_call	v_call	j_call	clone_size	cdr3_length	cdr3_aa
TRBD1	TRBV28	TRBJ1-5	few	14	ASSQPRGQSNQPQH
-	TRBV25-1	TRBJ2-7	-	10	ASRDRVYEQY
-	TRBV28	TRBJ1-5	-	13	ASGLRGTSNQPQH
TRBD1	TRBV28	TRBJ1-2	-	13	ASSQAGTGKRAHT
-	TRBV7-2	TRBJ1-5	-	13	ASSPNSYSNQPQH
-	TRBV5-1	TRBJ1-2	-	12	ASSGTRGTGGYT
TRBD1	TRBV7-2	TRBJ1-2	-	15	ASSSRGGTGSGYGYT
-	TRBV7-8	TRBJ1-1	once	11	ASSLPARQEAF
-	TRBV19	TRBJ1-2	-	11	ASSIDSNYGYT
TRBD1	TRBV6-5	TRBJ2-1	-	13	ASSSDRGGYNEQF
TRBD1	TRBV14	TRBJ2-7	-	13	ASSRAGTAFYEQY
TRBD1	TRBV7-9	TRBJ2-3	few	12	ASSPGQGIDTQY
TRBD2	TRBV6-5	TRBJ2-3	-	13	ASSLAGAPWDTQY
-	TRBV7-8	TRBJ2-3	-	10	ASSLDRVTQY
TRBD1	TRBV4-1	TRBJ1-2	-	15	ASSQGTGGPEPYGYT
TRBD2	TRBV11-2	TRBJ2-7	once	12	ASSWGGKTTEQY